These 27 T cell receptor beta chains originate from one sample sequenced in a study of technical replicates of blood from a few donors. Method: immunoSEQ multiplex PCR; TCRdb's copy keeps in-frame clones and lacks some. The sample carries about 54,000 clones, around 95% recorded once. Sequenced material: T cells isolated from PBMCs. The receptors here all came from a human donor in good health.

This sequence joins TRBV11-2 and TRBJ1-6, with a weak D call TRBD1 (6 bases). Per germline, CDR1 SGHAT and CDR2 FQNNGV. The V end was cut by 4 bases, the J end by 9 bases, with 13 bases between. The CDR3 contains 14 residues. DNA for the CDR3: TGTGCCAGCAGCTCGGACAGTTGGCGTTCACCCCTCCACTTT. Protein: CASSSDSWRSPLHF.

The chain links TRBV5-1 to TRBJ2-7, with D perhaps TRBD1 (5 bases). CDR3 length: 14 residues. The germline gives CDR1 SGHRS, CDR2 YFSETQ. The germline V and J ends were trimmed by 4 bases and 6 bases, with 17 bases remaining between them. In DNA, the CDR3 is TGCGCCAGCAGCCCCACAGGTTTGGGGTCCGAGCAGTACTTC. The encoded protein is CASSPTGLGSEQYF.

The chain has TRBV9 and TRBJ2-6; TRBD1 matches 10 bases. Germline loops: CDR1 SGDLS, CDR2 YYNGEE. The CDR3 covers 17 residues. Trimming took 0 bases from V and 2 from J; bases not matched to a gene: 2. CDR3 DNA sequence: TGTGCCAGCAGCGTAGGACAGGGGGCGACTGGGGCCAACGTCCTGACTTTC. Its protein product is CASSVGQGATGANVLTF.

The rearrangement links TRBV28 to TRBJ1-1, with D unresolved. V lost 6 bases and J lost 8, with 13 bases in between. The germline gives CDR1 MDHEN, CDR2 SYDVKM. The CDR3 contains 12 residues. CDR3 loop: CASSPVGSEAFF. The CDR3 DNA reads as TGTGCCAGCAGCCCGGTGGGTAGCGAAGCTTTCTTT.

The chain carries TRBV9 and TRBJ2-1; unclear D gene. This CDR3 spans 11 amino acids. The V gene's germline CDR1 is SGDLS and CDR2 YYNGEE. Trimming shortened V by 4 bases and J by 7 bases, and 6 bases separated the two germline ends. The CDR3 DNA follows: TGTGCCAGCAGCTTACAGAATGAGCAGTTCTTC. Protein: CASSLQNEQFF. The full variable domain, with the rest looked up from reference TRBV9 and TRBJ2-1, is DSGVTQTPKHLITATGQRVTLRCSPRSGDLSVYWYQQSLDQGLQFLIQYYNGEERAKGNILERFSAQQFPDLHSELNLSSLELGDSALYFCASSLQNEQFFGPGTRLTVL.

The rearrangement uses TRBV15 and TRBJ2-3; D is possibly TRBD2 (5 bases). V lost 1 base to trimming and J lost 0 bases, with 8 bases between them. The CDR3 contains 15 residues. The germline gives CDR1 LNHNV, CDR2 YYDKDF (reference sequence). CDR3 region: CATSRAGGSTDTQYF. The CDR3 DNA reads TGTGCCACCAGCAGAGCCGGCGGGAGCACAGATACGCAGTATTTT.

Here the CDR3 reads CASSVKPGQNHEKLFF. The CDR3 DNA reads as TGTGCCAGCAGTGTCAAGCCGGGACAGAACCATGAAAAACTGTTTTTT. This chain connects TRBV7-6 to TRBJ1-4; TRBD1 aligns across 7 bases. Germline CDR1 is SGHVS and CDR2 is FNYEAQ. The trim removed 6 bases at V and 6 bases at J, leaving 13 bases unmatched. CDR3 length equals 16 residues.

This clone appeared once. V usage is TRBV28 and J usage is TRBJ2-1; 7 nucleotides match TRBD1. Germline-derived CDR1 and CDR2 are MDHEN and SYDVKM. The CDR3 contains 13 residues. Unmatched junction bases numbered 6, after V lost 4 bases and J lost 9 bases. The CDR3 loop reads CASSWDSRVEQFF. CDR3 in DNA: TGTGCCAGCAGTTGGGACAGCAGGGTTGAGCAGTTCTTC.

This clone was seen more than once but under ten times. The chain has TRBV28 and TRBJ1-2; D uncertain. This CDR3 has 17 residues. Between the trimmed V and J ends, which lost 7 bases and 0 bases, there was a span of 21 bases. Germline V gene lookup returns CDR1 MDHEN and CDR2 SYDVKM. The CDR3 region is CASTLADYTVPNYGYTF. The CDR3, as DNA: TGTGCCAGCACCTTGGCGGACTACACAGTGCCTAACTATGGCTACACCTTC.

This clone was picked up one time. V is TRBV5-1 and J is TRBJ2-5, with 9 bases fitting TRBD2. The CDR3 has 15 residues. The V segment lost 5 bases and the J segment 2 bases; nucleotides outside the gene matches: 7. Germline values: CDR1 SGHRS, CDR2 YFSETQ. CDR3 protein: CASRDLAGIQETQYF. The DNA for the CDR3 is TGCGCCAGCAGGGACCTAGCGGGAATACAAGAGACCCAGTACTTC.

The rearrangement uses TRBV7-9 and TRBJ2-1; D perhaps matches TRBD1 (5 bases). V lost 10 bases and J 0 bases, leaving 22 bases between the germline ends. Germline loops: CDR1 SEHNR, CDR2 FQNEAQ (reference sequence). The CDR3 has 17 residues. The CDR3 reads CATSLLYGASSYNEQFF. CDR3 DNA sequence: TGTGCCACTTCGTTGCTATATGGGGCGAGCTCCTACAATGAGCAGTTCTTC.

The chain couples TRBV29-1 to TRBJ2-4, with TRBD1 identical over 7 bases. The CDR3 runs 17 residues. Germline CDR1 SQVTM, CDR2 ANQGSEA. V gave up 4 bases and J gave up 1 base; unmatched junction bases: 13. The CDR3 protein is CSVVPREQGLAKNIQYF. CDR3 coding DNA: TGCAGCGTTGTACCCAGGGAACAGGGGTTGGCCAAAAACATTCAGTACTTC.

V gene TRBV13 combines with J gene TRBJ2-2, with 8 bases lining up with TRBD2. V was pared by 5 bases and J by 3 bases, with 8 bases of the junction left unmatched. CDR1 is PRHDT, CDR2 FYEKMQ, per germline (reference sequence). There are 16 residues in the CDR3. In nucleotides, the CDR3 is TGTGCCAGCAGCCCTCCGGGACTAGGGCACACCGGGGAGCTGTTTTTT. It codes for CASSPPGLGHTGELFF.

The chain links TRBV15 to TRBJ1-1; D is uncertain. The CDR3 is made up of 14 amino acids. CDR1 and CDR2 (germline): LNHNV, YYDKDF (reference sequence). V lost 0 bases and J 2 bases, leaving 7 bases between the germline ends. The CDR3 nucleotides are TGTGCCACCAGCAGAGATCGCGCTAACACTGAAGCTTTCTTT. Translated, it gives CATSRDRANTEAFF.

V is TRBV6-5 and J is TRBJ1-2; the D gene is possibly TRBD1 (6 bases). Germline CDR1 is MNHEY and CDR2 is SVGAGI. The CDR3 extends over 16 amino acids. The V end lost 1 base, the J end lost 0 bases, and 12 bases lay between the germline ends. The CDR3 sequence: CASSYWMTGANYGYTF. The DNA for the CDR3 is TGTGCCAGCAGTTACTGGATGACAGGCGCTAACTATGGCTACACCTTC.

The rearrangement joins TRBV5-1 to TRBJ2-7; D is perhaps TRBD2 (6 bases). V was pared by 9 bases and J by 4 bases, with 23 bases between. The CDR3 covers 15 residues. The V gene's germline CDR1 is SGHRS and CDR2 YFSETQ. CDR3 nucleotides: TGCGCCACAAACATAGACACACAGGAGGGATACGAGCAGTACTTC. This sequence encodes CATNIDTQEGYEQYF.

The chain joins TRBV10-3 to TRBJ1-1; the match to TRBD1 covers 11 bases. The CDR3 spans 15 residues. The J segment lost 5 bases and the V segment lost 5 bases, leaving 7 bases of the junction unmatched. From germline, CDR1 is ENHRY and CDR2 SYGVKD. CDR3 loop: CAISRTGGAGTEAFF. Here the CDR3 DNA reads TGTGCCATCAGTCGGACAGGGGGCGCGGGAACTGAAGCTTTCTTT.

The chain uses TRBV9 and TRBJ2-1; 7 bases line up with TRBD2. The J segment lost 0 bases and the V segment lost 0 bases, leaving 0 bases of the junction unmatched. Looked up from germline, CDR1 is SGDLS and CDR2 is YYNGEE. This CDR3 is 15 amino acids long. The CDR3 bases are TGTGCCAGCAGCGTAGGGGGGGGCTCCTACAATGAGCAGTTCTTC. Its translation is CASSVGGGSYNEQFF.

Worth noting for this clone: An end of the junction does not agree with germline; a read error may underlie this. The chain combines TRBV9 with TRBJ2-7, with 7 bases matching TRBD2. The length of the CDR3 is 12 residues. Looked up from germline, CDR1 is SGDLS and CDR2 is YYNGEE. The CDR3 reads CASSVGGSGPNF. CDR3 nucleotide sequence: TGTGCCAGCAGCGTAGGTGGTAGCGGGCCAAACTTC.

V gene TRBV7-2 combines with J gene TRBJ1-1; 7 nucleotides agree with TRBD1. Germline values: CDR1 SGHTA, CDR2 FQGNSA. The length of the CDR3 is 15 residues. J lost 1 base, V lost 5 bases, and 7 bases had no gene match. The chain's CDR3 is CASSITGQPNTEAFF. DNA for the CDR3: TGTGCCAGCAGCATAACGGGACAGCCGAACACTGAAGCTTTCTTT. Full variable domain (rest looked up from reference TRBV7-2 and TRBJ1-1): GAGVSQSPSNKVTEKGKDVELRCDPISGHTALYWYRQSLGQGLEFLIYFQGNSAPDKSGLPSDRFSAERTGGSVSTLTIQRTQQEDSAVYLCASSITGQPNTEAFFGQGTRLTVV.

The J gene is TRBJ1-4, the V gene TRBV11-2, with TRBD1 identical over 10 bases. J gave up 11 bases and V 3 bases, and 9 bases lay outside the gene matches. Germline-derived CDR1 and CDR2 are SGHAT and FQNNGV. This CDR3 region has 15 residues. In DNA form, the CDR3 reads TGTGCCAGCAGCTTGGGAGGGACAGGGGCCGACAAACTGTTTTTT. Its protein is CASSLGGTGADKLFF. Variable domain in full (rest from reference TRBV11-2 and TRBJ1-4): EAGVAQSPRYKIIEKRQSVAFWCNPISGHATLYWYQQILGQGPKLLIQFQNNGVVDDSQLPKDRFSAERLKGVDSTLKIQPAKLEDSAVYLCASSLGGTGADKLFFGSGTQLSVL.

The chain recombines TRBV28 with TRBJ1-3, with 9 bases fitting TRBD1. The germline CDR1 and CDR2 sequences are MDHEN and SYDVKM. Losses at the gene ends were 1 base for V and 4 bases for J; bases not matched to a gene: 11. The CDR3 contains 18 residues. In DNA form, the CDR3 reads TGTGCCAGCAGTTTATTGCCGCGAGGACAGGGGTACGGAAACACCATATATTTT. Its translation: CASSLLPRGQGYGNTIYF.

The chain links TRBV28 to TRBJ2-7; 7 bases fit TRBD2. CDR3 size: 15 residues. The V gene's germline CDR1 is MDHEN and CDR2 SYDVKM. J gave up 3 bases and V 2 bases, and 7 bases lay outside the gene matches. The CDR3, as DNA: TGTGCCAGCAGTTTAAGACTAGCAGAAGGCTACGAGCAGTACTTC. It translates to CASSLRLAEGYEQYF.

The rearrangement links TRBV6-5 to TRBJ1-2, with a possible D match to TRBD1 (5 bases). V was cut by 5 bases and J by 5 bases, with 9 bases left in between. Germline assignment: CDR1 MNHEY and CDR2 SVGAGI. This CDR3 comprises 12 residues. The CDR3 nucleotides are TGTGCCAGCAGTCTCGACAGATATGGCTACACCTTC. Translation: CASSLDRYGYTF.

The V gene is TRBV7-9, the J gene TRBJ1-3, with D uncertain. The CDR3 has 13 amino acids. Germline CDR1 reads SEHNR; CDR2 reads FQNEAQ (reference sequence). Trimming removed 6 bases at V and 8 bases at J, with 14 bases between. The CDR3 sequence: CASRPADEDTIYF. As DNA, the CDR3 is TGTGCCAGCAGACCCGCGGATGAGGACACCATATATTTT. Together with reference TRBV7-9 and TRBJ1-3, the CDR3 gives the full variable domain: DTGVSQNPRHKITKRGQNVTFRCDPISEHNRLYWYRQTLGQGPEFLTYFQNEAQLEKSRLLSDRFSAERPKGSFSTLEIQRTEQGDSAMYLCASRPADEDTIYFGEGSWLTVV.

This chain connects TRBV7-9 to TRBJ1-6; 10 bases agree with TRBD1. The CDR3 totals 15 residues. Unmatched junction bases numbered 1, after V lost 8 bases and J lost 0 bases. Germline V gene data show CDR1 as SEHNR and CDR2 as FQNEAQ (reference sequence). CDR3 sequence: CASGQGGSYNSPLHF. The DNA for the CDR3 is TGTGCCAGCGGACAGGGGGGCTCCTATAATTCACCCCTCCACTTT.

The gene calls are TRBV11-3 and TRBJ2-5, with TRBD1 matching over 9 bases. The CDR3 is made up of 14 amino acids. Germline values: CDR1 SGHNT, CDR2 YENEEA. V dropped 4 bases and J dropped 5; count of bases not matched to a gene: 5. CDR3 loop: CASSSDDRGETQYF. The CDR3 nucleotides are TGTGCCAGCAGCTCAGATGACAGGGGGGAGACCCAGTACTTC.